This TCR beta chain was profiled in a study of blood T cell repertoires in COVID-19. Study as a whole: Acute-phase and convalescent COVID-19 samples originated in the United States, Italy and Spain.

The germline CDR1 and CDR2 sequences are SGHRS and YFSETQ. The CDR3 spans 12 residues. Trimming cost V 4 bases and J 9 bases; bases outside gene matches: 5. Seattle cases were enrolled at active infection and followed longitudinally. In the authors' methods: Reference gene primer amplification gave estimated nucleated cell counts. The repertoire was sequenced with immunoSEQ multiplex PCR; TCRdb's copy has only in-frame clones and lacks some. V, J and clone size were drawn from that table, and D and trimming were deduced from the DNA. The table shows 140,000 or so clones, with less than 90% occurring only once. In this sample, this clone turned up once.

The source material was peripheral blood. This receptor was taken from a man aged 30-40 years with COVID-19, enrolled during active disease. The chain links TRBV5-1 to TRBJ1-2; 8 bases align to TRBD1. The CDR3 spells CASSLGQGRYTF. The CDR3 DNA reads as TGCGCCAGCAGCCTAGGACAGGGCCGCTACACCTTC.